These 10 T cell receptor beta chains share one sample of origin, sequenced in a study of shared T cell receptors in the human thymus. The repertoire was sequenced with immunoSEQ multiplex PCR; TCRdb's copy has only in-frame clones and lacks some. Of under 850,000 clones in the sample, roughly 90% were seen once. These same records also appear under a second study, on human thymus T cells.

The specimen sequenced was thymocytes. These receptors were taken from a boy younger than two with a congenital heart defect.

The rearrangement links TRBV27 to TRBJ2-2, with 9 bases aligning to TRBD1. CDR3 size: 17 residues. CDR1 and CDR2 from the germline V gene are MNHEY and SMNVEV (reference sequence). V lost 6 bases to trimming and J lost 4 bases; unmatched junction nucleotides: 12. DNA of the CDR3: TGTGCCAGCAGATCCGTGGGGACAGGGTGGATCACCGGGGAGCTGTTTTTT. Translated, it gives CASRSVGTGWITGELFF.

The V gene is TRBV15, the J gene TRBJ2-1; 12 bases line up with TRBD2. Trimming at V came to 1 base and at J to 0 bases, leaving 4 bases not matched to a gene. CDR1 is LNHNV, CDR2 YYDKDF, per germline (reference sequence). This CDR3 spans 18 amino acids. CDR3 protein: CATSRAGLAGTSYNEQFF. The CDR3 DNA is TGTGCCACCAGCAGAGCCGGACTAGCGGGGACCTCCTACAATGAGCAGTTCTTC. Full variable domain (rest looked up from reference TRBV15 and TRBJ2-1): DAMVIQNPRYQVTQFGKPVTLSCSQTLNHNVMYWYQQKSSQAPKLLFHYYDKDFNNEADTPDNFQSRRPNTSFCFLDIRSPGLGDTAMYLCATSRAGLAGTSYNEQFFGPGTRLTVL.

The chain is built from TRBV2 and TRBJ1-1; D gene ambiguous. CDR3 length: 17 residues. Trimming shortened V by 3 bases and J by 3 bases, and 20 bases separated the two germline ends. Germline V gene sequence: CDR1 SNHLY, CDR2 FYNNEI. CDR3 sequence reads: CASSETVRLPRYTEAFF. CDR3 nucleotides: TGTGCCAGCAGTGAGACTGTAAGACTACCACGGTACACTGAAGCTTTCTTT.

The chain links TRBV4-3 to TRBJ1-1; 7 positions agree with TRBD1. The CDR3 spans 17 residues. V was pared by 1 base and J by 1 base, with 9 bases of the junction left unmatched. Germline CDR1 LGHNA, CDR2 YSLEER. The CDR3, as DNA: TGCGCCAGCAGCCAAGCCTCCCGACAGGGCCGGAACACTGAAGCTTTCTTT. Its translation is CASSQASRQGRNTEAFF.

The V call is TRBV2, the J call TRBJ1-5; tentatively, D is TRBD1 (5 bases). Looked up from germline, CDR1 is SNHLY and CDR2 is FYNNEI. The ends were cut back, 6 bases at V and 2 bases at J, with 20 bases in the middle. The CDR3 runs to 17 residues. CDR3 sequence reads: CASSGGGRAKGNQPQHF. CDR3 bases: TGTGCCAGCAGCGGTGGCGGCAGGGCAAAAGGCAATCAGCCCCAGCATTTT.

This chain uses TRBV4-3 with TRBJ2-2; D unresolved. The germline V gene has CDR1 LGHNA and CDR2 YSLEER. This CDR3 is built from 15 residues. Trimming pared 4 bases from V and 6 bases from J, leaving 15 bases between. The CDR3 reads CASSPETRFSGELFF. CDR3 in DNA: TGCGCCAGCAGCCCGGAGACGCGGTTCTCCGGGGAGCTGTTTTTT.

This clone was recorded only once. The CDR3 bases are TGTGCCAGCAGCTGGGGACAGGGGAAAAGCACAGATACGCAGTATTTT. Protein: CASSWGQGKSTDTQYF. The chain combines TRBV5-8 with TRBJ2-3, with 10 positions matching TRBD1. The CDR3 spans 16 residues. V gave up 3 bases and J gave up 0 bases; unmatched junction bases: 4. Germline V gene data show CDR1 as SGHTS and CDR2 as YDEGEE.

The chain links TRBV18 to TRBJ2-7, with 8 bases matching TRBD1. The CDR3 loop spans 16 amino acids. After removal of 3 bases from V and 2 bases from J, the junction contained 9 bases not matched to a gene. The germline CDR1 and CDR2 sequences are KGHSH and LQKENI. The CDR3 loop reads CASSPGTGQTTYEQYF. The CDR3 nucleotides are TGTGCCAGCTCACCGGGGACAGGACAAACCACCTACGAGCAGTACTTC.

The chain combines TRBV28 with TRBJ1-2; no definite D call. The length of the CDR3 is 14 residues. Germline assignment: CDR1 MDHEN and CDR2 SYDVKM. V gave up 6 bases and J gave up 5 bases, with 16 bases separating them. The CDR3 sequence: CASRLLGERYGYTF. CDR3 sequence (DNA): TGTGCCAGCAGACTACTCGGGGAAAGGTATGGCTACACCTTC.

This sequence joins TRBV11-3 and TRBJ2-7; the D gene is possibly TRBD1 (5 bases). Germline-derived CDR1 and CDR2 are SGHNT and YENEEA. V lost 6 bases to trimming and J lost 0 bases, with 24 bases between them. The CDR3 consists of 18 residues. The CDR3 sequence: CASSSFSRGDTRSYEQYF. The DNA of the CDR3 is TGTGCCAGCAGTAGCTTTTCAAGGGGCGATACCCGCTCCTACGAGCAGTACTTC.